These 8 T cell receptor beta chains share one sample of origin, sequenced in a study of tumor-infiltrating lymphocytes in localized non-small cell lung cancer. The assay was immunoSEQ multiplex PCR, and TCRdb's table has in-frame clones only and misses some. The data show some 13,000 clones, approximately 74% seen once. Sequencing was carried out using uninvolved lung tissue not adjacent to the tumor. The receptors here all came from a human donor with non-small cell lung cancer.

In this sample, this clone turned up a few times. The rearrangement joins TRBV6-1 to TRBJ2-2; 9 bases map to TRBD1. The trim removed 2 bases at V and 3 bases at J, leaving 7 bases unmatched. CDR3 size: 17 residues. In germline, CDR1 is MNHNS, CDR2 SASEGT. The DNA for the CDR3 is TGTGCCAGCAGTGAAACACAGGGGGCCGGTTACACCGGGGAGCTGTTTTTT. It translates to CASSETQGAGYTGELFF.

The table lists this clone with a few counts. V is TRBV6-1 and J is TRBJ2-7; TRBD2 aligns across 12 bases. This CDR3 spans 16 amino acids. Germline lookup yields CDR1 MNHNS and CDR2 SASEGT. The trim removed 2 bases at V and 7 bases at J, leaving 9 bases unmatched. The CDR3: CASSETSGRPVREQYF. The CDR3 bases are TGTGCCAGCAGTGAAACTAGCGGGAGGCCCGTGAGGGAGCAGTACTTC.

The CDR3 DNA reads TGTGCCAGCAGCTTACCCCTCGGACAGGGGGGCTACACCTTC. Its translation is CASSLPLGQGGYTF. This rearrangement joins TRBV5-4 to TRBJ1-2; 9 nucleotides match TRBD1. Germline-derived CDR1 and CDR2 are SGHNT and YYREEE (reference sequence). CDR3 length: 14 amino acids. V lost 2 bases, J lost 8 bases, and 7 bases stayed unmatched.

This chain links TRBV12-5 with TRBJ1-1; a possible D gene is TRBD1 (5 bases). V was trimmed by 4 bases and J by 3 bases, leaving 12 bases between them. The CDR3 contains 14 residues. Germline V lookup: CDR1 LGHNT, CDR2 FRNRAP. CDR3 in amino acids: CASGSSGVDTEAFF. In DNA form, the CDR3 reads TGTGCTAGTGGTTCCTCGGGGGTGGACACTGAAGCTTTCTTT.

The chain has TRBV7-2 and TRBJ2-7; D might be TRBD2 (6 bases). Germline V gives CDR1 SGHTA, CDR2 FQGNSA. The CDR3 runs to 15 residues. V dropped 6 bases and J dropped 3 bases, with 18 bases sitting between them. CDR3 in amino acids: CASSSPGGYDYEQYF. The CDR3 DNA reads TGTGCCAGCAGTTCCCCCGGGGGATACGACTACGAGCAGTACTTC. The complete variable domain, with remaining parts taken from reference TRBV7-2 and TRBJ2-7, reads GAGVSQSPSNKVTEKGKDVELRCDPISGHTALYWYRQSLGQGLEFLIYFQGNSAPDKSGLPSDRFSAERTGGSVSTLTIQRTQQEDSAVYLCASSSPGGYDYEQYFGPGTRLTVT.

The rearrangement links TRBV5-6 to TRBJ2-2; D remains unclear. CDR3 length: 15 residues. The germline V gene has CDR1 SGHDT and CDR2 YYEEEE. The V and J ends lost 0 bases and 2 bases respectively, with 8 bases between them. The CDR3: CASSLGDTNTGELFF. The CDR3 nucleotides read TGTGCCAGCAGCTTGGGCGACACCAACACCGGGGAGCTGTTTTTT.

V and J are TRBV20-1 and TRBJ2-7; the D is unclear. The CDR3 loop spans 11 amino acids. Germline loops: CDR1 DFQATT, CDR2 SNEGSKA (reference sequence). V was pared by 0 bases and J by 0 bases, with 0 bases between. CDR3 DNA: TGCAGTGCTAGAGACTCCTACGAGCAGTACTTC. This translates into CSARDSYEQYF.

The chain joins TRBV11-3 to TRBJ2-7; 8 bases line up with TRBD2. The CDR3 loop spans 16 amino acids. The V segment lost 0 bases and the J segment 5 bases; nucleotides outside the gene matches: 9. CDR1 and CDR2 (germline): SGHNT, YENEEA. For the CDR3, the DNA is TGTGCCAGCAGCTTAGATAAGAGCGGGAGTCTGGACGAGCAGTACTTC. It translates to CASSLDKSGSLDEQYF. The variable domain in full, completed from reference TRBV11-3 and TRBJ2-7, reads EAGVVQSPRYKIIEKKQPVAFWCNPISGHNTLYWYLQNLGQGPELLIRYENEEAVDDSQLPKDRFSAERLKGVDSTLKIQPAELGDSAVYLCASSLDKSGSLDEQYFGPGTRLTVT.